Below, one T cell receptor beta chain is given with its context. Produced via immunoSEQ multiplex PCR; TCRdb's table is partial and in-frame only. The data contain some 200,000 clones, 80% to 90% of them singletons. This record belongs to a study of blood T cell repertoires in COVID-19. Study overall: The cDNA or gDNA used as material had been derived from T cells, B-cell-depleted T cells, or PBMCs.

The study recruited people aged about 18 to 95 years across 20 to 30 US areas. Assignment of participants to cohorts was predicated upon participant-reported clinical history. Individuals in the exposed group had encountered a COVID-19 case within 2 weeks preceding study entry. There are 16 residues in the CDR3. Germline CDR1 SGHDT, CDR2 YYEEEE. V shed 2 bases and J shed 4 bases, with 18 bases lying between them. This receptor was obtained from a woman aged 50 to 60 who had been exposed to COVID-19. The chain uses TRBV5-6 and TRBJ1-2, with a possible D match to TRBD1 (6 bases). The sequencing sample was made of PBMCs or T cells enriched from blood (not recorded which). CDR3: CASSLNRERFGYGYTF. As DNA, the CDR3 is TGTGCCAGCAGCTTAAACAGGGAGAGATTCGGCTATGGCTACACCTTC.